This T cell receptor beta chain is drawn from a study of shared clonotypes between healthy human individuals (TCRdb year 2020). Looking at the study overall: A few men and a couple of women, aged 18 to 49 years, made up the cohort. Per donor, three plates each were used for CD4 naive and CD4 memory, two for CD8 naive, and one for CD8 memory. To estimate repertoire size and how much clonotypes are shared between individuals, the study performed deep sequencing of blood TCR repertoires from a few healthy adults. Libraries were prepared and TCR repertoires were sequenced by different laboratories using diverse techniques, in order to increase sequencing depth and limit assay-specific biases. Between about 0.94 and 8.9 billion PBMCs per donor were obtained by leukapheresis. On the study overall, not on this receptor specifically: Pairwise subsampling indicated that sequencing depth was expected to affect the degree of clonotype sharing among donors. Sharing across four donors was observed for about 5% of naive CD4, over 3% of naive CD8, about 2.5% of memory CD4, and approximately 0.41% of memory CD8 clonotypes. Higher generation probabilities were observed for clonotypes shared by all four sorted-subset donors than for non-shared clonotypes. Naive subsets generally had larger estimated clonotype richness than memory subsets did. Sampling was limited to blood, and TCR repertoires in tissue likely differ from TCR repertoires in blood. Rarefaction of sorted-subset datasets indicated incomplete sequencing despite the large sequencing depth. The genetic and exposure-history diversity represented was limited by the small number of donors.

Using the deep immunoSEQ assay, TCR CDR3 regions were amplified from genomic DNA by multiplex PCR. Genomic DNA extracted from each cell subset was distributed evenly over all wells of several immunoSEQ 96-well plates, and each plate served as one replicate. For sorted subsets, approximately 210 ng genomic DNA, equal to 30,000 or so T cell genomes, was loaded into each replicate PCR. Purified libraries were measured with a Qubit 3.0 fluorometer, size-checked on a Bioanalyzer 2100, and measured again with the KAPA Library Quantification kit. Every immunoSEQ 96-well plate was sequenced on a separate single-read 150-cycle Illumina NextSeq 550 flow cell. Per the authors' processing: Because the immunoSEQ output held only junctional sequences and lacked quality scores, the filtering could not match the filtering applied to full-length reads. To assign V/J genes and CDR3, sequences were annotated using PyIR, a Python wrapper for IgBLAST v1.9, with IMGT germline references. Reads with weak V/J assignments (E-value above 1e-6), missing CDR3, stop codons, out-of-frame junctions, or ambiguous translated residues were removed. V3J clonotypes were defined as sequences sharing the same inferred V gene, J gene, and CDR3 amino acid sequence. Percentage overlap between repertoires was calculated by dividing the number of shared unique clonotypes by the size of the smaller repertoire. RTK rarefaction, the Chao1 estimator, and Recon v2.1 estimates of unobserved clonotypes were used to assess repertoire richness. OLGA was used to compute generation probabilities for all TCRbeta clonotypes that the gDNA method yielded from a few donors. Imported from immuneACCESS, the table was reduced by TCRdb to in-frame sequences with V and J called. These copies leave out some clones; in studies compared against another copy, an unresolved V gene accounts for under half, and the cause of the remainder is not known. V and J calls and clone size are those listed in that table; D and trimming were worked out from the DNA. The sample has some 1 million clones on record, more than 65% of them singletons. Of the sample, about 1.5% falls within the top ten clones.

Donors were healthy HIV-negative adults with no recently reported acute infections or vaccinations. Only Caucasian adults living in Nashville, Tennessee, USA were represented among the donors. Magnetic negative selection was used to enrich CD4+ T cells, after which naive cells were positively selected on CD45RA and the negative fraction became the memory subset. After blood collection by leukapheresis, PBMCs were isolated using Ficoll-Histopaque density gradient centrifugation and then cryopreserved in the vapor phase of liquid nitrogen. Purity and quantity of every magnetically sorted T cell population were checked by analytical flow cytometry. From each sorted fraction, genomic DNA was isolated and quantified by UV absorbance on a Nanodrop 2000c. Trimming at the junction amounts to 4 bases on V and 2 bases on J, and the germline ends lie 12 bases apart. Inclusive of the bounding cysteine and phenylalanine, the CDR3 is 14 residues long. CDR3 DNA only is kept here, 42 bases in frame from base 1. The germline V gene sets CDR1 to SGHRS and CDR2 to YFSETQ.

A remark on this clone: Its recognized antigen is unknown. The sample holds no much larger clone one base away, and base qualities are not on file.

The specimen was memory CD4+ T cells sorted from blood. The cell subset or site label of this sample denotes: CD45RA-negative fraction. The chain employs TRBV5-1 and TRBJ1-2; the D gene remains uncertain. The source of this sequence is a man aged 18 to 29 in good health. For the CDR3, the sequence is CASSPDEANYGYTF. The nucleotides are TGCGCCAGCAGCCCTGACGAGGCGAACTATGGCTACACCTTC.